The following is a TCR beta chain sequence with its context. These data are taken from a study of cytomegalovirus exposure and HLA in healthy donors. Germline assignment: CDR1 LNHDA and CDR2 SQIVND (reference sequence). CDR3 length: 13 amino acids. V was clipped by 7 bases and J by 4 bases, with 13 bases between them. Sequencing was performed with immunoSEQ multiplex PCR; in TCRdb, only in-frame clones are kept and a portion is missing. The sample lists 150,000 to 200,000 clones, about 90% occurring once. This chain uses TRBV19 with TRBJ1-2; no clear D gene. The sample consisted of PBMCs. This TCR derives from a woman aged 18-29 years in good health and CMV-seropositive. The CDR3 DNA reads TGTGCCAGTAAAACCGGCAGGTTCTATGGCTACACCTTC. Its translation is CASKTGRFYGYTF.